These 7 T cell receptor beta chains were all obtained from the same sample, sequenced in a study of blood T cell repertoires in COVID-19. Repertoires were generated with immunoSEQ multiplex PCR, while TCRdb's copy carries only in-frame clones and drops some. The sample consists of some 150,000 clones, more than 75% of them appearing once. Sequenced: peripheral blood. These receptors were collected from a man in his 60s with active or convalescent COVID-19.

The chain carries TRBV20-1 and TRBJ2-5, with 7 positions matching TRBD2. The germline CDR1 and CDR2 sequences are DFQATT and SNEGSKA (reference sequence). This CDR3 is 12 amino acids long. Trimming took 3 bases from V and 5 from J; bases not matched to a gene: 3. The CDR3 protein is CSASFGGETQYF. CDR3 coding DNA: TGCAGTGCTAGTTTCGGGGGGGAGACCCAGTACTTC.

The chain employs TRBV27 and TRBJ1-1; weak D call: TRBD1 (5 bases). Trimming removed 10 bases at V and 4 bases at J, with 19 bases between. Per the germline V gene, CDR1 is MNHEY and CDR2 is SMNVEV (reference sequence). This CDR3 has 14 amino acids. The CDR3 protein is CATKQRQKGTEAFF. The CDR3 nucleotides read TGTGCCACCAAACAACGACAGAAGGGCACTGAAGCTTTCTTT.

This chain joins TRBV19 and TRBJ2-1, with 13 bases fitting TRBD2. This CDR3 region has 18 residues. The trim removed 5 bases at V and 2 bases at J, leaving 9 bases unmatched. The germline V gene has CDR1 LNHDA and CDR2 SQIVND (reference sequence). CDR3 protein: CASSPGLAGRLTYNEQFF. CDR3 nucleotide sequence: TGTGCCAGTAGTCCGGGACTAGCGGGACGTCTTACCTACAATGAGCAGTTCTTC.

This chain uses TRBV7-9 with TRBJ2-2; the D is unclear. With 1 base removed from V and 5 bases from J, the gap between germline ends came to 11 bases. CDR3 length: 15 amino acids. Germline V gene sequence: CDR1 SEHNR, CDR2 FQNEAQ (reference sequence). CDR3 sequence: CASSLVEPITGELFF. The CDR3 bases are TGTGCCAGCAGCTTAGTAGAACCGATAACCGGGGAGCTGTTTTTT.

The chain joins TRBV7-9 to TRBJ2-2, with D uncertain. Per the germline V gene, CDR1 is SEHNR and CDR2 is FQNEAQ (reference sequence). With 0 bases removed from V and 5 bases from J, the gap between germline ends came to 4 bases. This CDR3 is built from 13 residues. This CDR3 is CASSLAVTGELFF. In DNA, the CDR3 is TGTGCCAGCAGCTTAGCCGTAACCGGGGAGCTGTTTTTT.

The chain couples TRBV5-6 to TRBJ2-1; D may be TRBD2 (5 bases). Germline-derived CDR1 and CDR2 are SGHDT and YYEEEE. Trimming removed 3 bases at V and 0 bases at J, with 10 bases between. This CDR3 comprises 15 residues. CDR3 nucleotide sequence: TGTGCCAGCAGCTGGCGGGCGAGCTCCTACAATGAGCAGTTCTTC. Its translation is CASSWRASSYNEQFF.

The chain joins TRBV30 to TRBJ2-7; D not resolved. The CDR3 consists of 13 residues. V was pared by 6 bases and J by 6 bases, with 18 bases between. Germline V gene data show CDR1 as GTSNPN and CDR2 as SVGIG (reference sequence). CDR3 DNA: TGTGCCTGTGTGCCCACGAGTGCGGTCGAGCAGTACTTC. It is translated as CACVPTSAVEQYF.